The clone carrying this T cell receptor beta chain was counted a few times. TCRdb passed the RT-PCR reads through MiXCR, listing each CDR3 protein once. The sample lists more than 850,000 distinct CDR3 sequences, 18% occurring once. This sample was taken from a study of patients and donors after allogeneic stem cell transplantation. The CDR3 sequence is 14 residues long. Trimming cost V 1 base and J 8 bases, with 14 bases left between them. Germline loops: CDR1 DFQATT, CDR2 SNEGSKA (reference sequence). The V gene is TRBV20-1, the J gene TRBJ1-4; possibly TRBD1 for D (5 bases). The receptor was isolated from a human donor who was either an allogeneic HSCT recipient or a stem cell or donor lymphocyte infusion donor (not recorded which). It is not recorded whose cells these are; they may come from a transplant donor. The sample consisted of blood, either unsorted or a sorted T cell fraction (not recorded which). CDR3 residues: CSARGGPKEEKLFF. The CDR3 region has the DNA TGCAGTGCTAGAGGGGGCCCTAAGGAAGAAAAACTGTTTTTT.